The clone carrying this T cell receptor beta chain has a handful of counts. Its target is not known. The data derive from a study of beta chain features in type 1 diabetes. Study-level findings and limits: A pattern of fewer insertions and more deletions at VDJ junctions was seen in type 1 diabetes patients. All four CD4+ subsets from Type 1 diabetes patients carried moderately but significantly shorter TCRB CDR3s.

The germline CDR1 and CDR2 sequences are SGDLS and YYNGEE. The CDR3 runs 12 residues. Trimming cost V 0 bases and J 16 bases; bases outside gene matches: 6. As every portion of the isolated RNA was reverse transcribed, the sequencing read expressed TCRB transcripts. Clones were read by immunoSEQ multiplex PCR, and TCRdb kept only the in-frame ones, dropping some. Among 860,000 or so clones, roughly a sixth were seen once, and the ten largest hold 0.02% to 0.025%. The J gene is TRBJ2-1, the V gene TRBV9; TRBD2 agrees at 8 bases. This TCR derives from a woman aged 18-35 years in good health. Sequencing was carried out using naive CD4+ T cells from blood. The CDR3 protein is CASSVAGGPQFF. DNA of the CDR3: TGTGCCAGCAGCGTAGCGGGAGGGCCACAATTCTTC.